Sequencing of this TCR beta chain was carried out in a study of CD8 T cell repertoires and HIV-1 epitope variants. Assay used: immunoSEQ multiplex PCR; TCRdb lists only in-frame clones, some missing. The sample contains 4,000 to 5,000 clones, under 70% of which appear only once. This clone was observed a handful of times. Its antigen is not identified. The V gene's germline CDR1 is MNHEY and CDR2 SVGAGI. The CDR3 runs 13 residues. V was shortened by 2 bases and J by 4 bases, with 6 bases between the two germline ends. V is TRBV6-5 and J is TRBJ1-3; perhaps TRBD1 as D (5 bases). The sequence was collected from a male donor with HIV. The sample consisted of cultured CD8+ T cells derived from PBMCs. DNA of the CDR3: TGTGCCAGCAGTTACGCAGGGGGAAACACCATATATTTT. It specifies CASSYAGGNTIYF.